This T cell receptor beta chain was captured by sequencing in a study of blood T cell repertoires in COVID-19. Study-wide context: Whether acute or convalescent, the COVID-19 samples came from the United States, Italy and Spain. T cells, B-cell-depleted T cells, or PBMCs provided the cDNA or gDNA that served as material.

The CDR3 contains 13 residues. The germline gives CDR1 SNHLY, CDR2 FYNNEI. Trimming cost V 2 bases and J 2 bases; bases outside gene matches: 0. Per the study methods: Quantification of nucleated cells was approximated via reference gene primer amplification. Some clones are missing from TCRdb's copy, which holds only in-frame ones; the method was immunoSEQ multiplex PCR. D and trimming come from the DNA, and the V and J calls and clone size come from that table. This table has more than 200,000 clones, approximately 83% appearing once. The material sequenced was peripheral blood. This chain connects TRBV2 to TRBJ2-7; 7 nucleotides line up with TRBD1. This receptor was obtained from a man older than 75 with acute or convalescent COVID-19. CDR3 loop: CASSEQGAYEQYF. The CDR3 coding sequence is TGTGCCAGCAGTGAACAGGGGGCCTACGAGCAGTACTTC.